These 3 T cell receptor beta chains were sequenced from one sample in a study of cytomegalovirus exposure and HLA in healthy donors. PCR was performed using 60 Vbeta and 13 Jbeta primers. Produced via immunoSEQ multiplex PCR; TCRdb's table is partial and in-frame only. Counted here are about 200,000 clones, 70% to 85% occurring once; the ten biggest clones make up about 0.092%. The sample was PBMCs. The receptors come from a boy aged 2 to 9 in good health and CMV-seronegative.

V is TRBV15 and J is TRBJ1-1; D may be TRBD1 (5 bases). Germline-derived CDR1 and CDR2 are LNHNV and YYDKDF (reference sequence). This CDR3 region has 14 residues. V dropped 5 bases and J dropped 8 bases, with 18 bases sitting between them. CDR3 nucleotides: TGTGCCACCAGCTACCAGGGCCCCCTACCAGAAGCTTTCTTT. Amino acids: CATSYQGPLPEAFF. Variable domain in full (rest from reference TRBV15 and TRBJ1-1): DAMVIQNPRYQVTQFGKPVTLSCSQTLNHNVMYWYQQKSSQAPKLLFHYYDKDFNNEADTPDNFQSRRPNTSFCFLDIRSPGLGDTAMYLCATSYQGPLPEAFFGQGTRLTVV.

The CDR3 DNA follows: TGTGCCAGTAGTAAAAGGACAGACTATAATTCACCCCTCCACTTT. Residues: CASSKRTDYNSPLHF. The rearrangement links TRBV19 to TRBJ1-6, with D perhaps TRBD1 (6 bases). This CDR3 has 15 residues. Germline V gene sequence: CDR1 LNHDA, CDR2 SQIVND (reference sequence). V shed 4 bases and J shed 3 bases, with 10 bases lying between them.

CDR3 bases: TGTGCCAGCAGTTACGGGGGGGAGGCCAAAAACATTCAGTACTTC. Its protein is CASSYGGEAKNIQYF. This chain connects TRBV6-5 to TRBJ2-4, with 7 bases matching TRBD2. Germline V CDR1 and CDR2: MNHEY, SVGAGI. This CDR3 has 15 amino acids. With 2 bases clipped from V and 1 base from J, the junction kept 2 bases outside the gene matches.